The T cell receptor beta chain described here comes from a study of CXCR3-negative and CXCR3-positive naive CD8 T cells. On the study more broadly: A total of 130 million to 150 million TRB reads was generated, with about 1.5 +/- 0.3 million per library.

This CDR3 spans 16 amino acids. Germline lookup yields CDR1 SEHNR and CDR2 FQNEAQ (reference sequence). Each TRB cDNA library was prepared by 5' RACE (with UMI labels). TCRdb reprocessed the 5' RACE reads; each CDR3 protein has one entry and no DNA is given. This table holds about 48,000 distinct CDR3 sequences. The sequence derives from a human donor in good health. Some clones in this sample may be carry-over from other donors' samples. Sequencing input: memory CD8+ T cells from blood. V and J are TRBV7-9 and TRBJ2-1. The CDR3 region is CASSLAGFSSYNEQFF.